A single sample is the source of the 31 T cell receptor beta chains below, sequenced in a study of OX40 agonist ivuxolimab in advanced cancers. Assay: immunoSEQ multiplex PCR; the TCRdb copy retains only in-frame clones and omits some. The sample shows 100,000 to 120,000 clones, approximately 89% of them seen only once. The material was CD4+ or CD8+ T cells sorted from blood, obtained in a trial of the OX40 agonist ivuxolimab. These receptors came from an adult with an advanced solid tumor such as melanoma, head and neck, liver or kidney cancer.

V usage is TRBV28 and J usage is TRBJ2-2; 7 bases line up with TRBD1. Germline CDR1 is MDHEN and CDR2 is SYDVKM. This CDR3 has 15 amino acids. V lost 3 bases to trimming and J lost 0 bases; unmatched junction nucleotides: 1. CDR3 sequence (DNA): TGTGCCAGCAGTTTTGGGACAGCGAACACCGGGGAGCTGTTTTTT. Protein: CASSFGTANTGELFF.

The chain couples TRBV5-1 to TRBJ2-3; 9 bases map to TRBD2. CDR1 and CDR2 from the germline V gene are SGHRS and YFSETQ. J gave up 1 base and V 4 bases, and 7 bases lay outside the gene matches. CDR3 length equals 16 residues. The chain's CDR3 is CASSPTSSGGTDTQYF. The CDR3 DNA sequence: TGCGCCAGCAGCCCAACCTCTAGCGGGGGCACAGATACGCAGTATTTT.

CDR3 coding DNA: TGTGCCAGCAGCTTAGTCGGCGACGACACGGGCGAGACCCAGTACTTC. Its translation: CASSLVGDDTGETQYF. The chain combines TRBV7-2 with TRBJ2-5; D is uncertain. Germline V gives CDR1 SGHTA, CDR2 FQGNSA. The CDR3 is made up of 16 amino acids. Deletions cut 1 base from V and 5 bases from J, with 17 bases between.

The CDR3 here is CSARPTEAFF. The CDR3 nucleotides are TGCAGTGCTAGACCGACTGAAGCTTTCTTT. The J gene is TRBJ1-1, the V gene TRBV20-1; D is unresolved. The V and J ends lost 2 bases and 5 bases respectively, with 3 bases between them. Germline V lookup: CDR1 DFQATT, CDR2 SNEGSKA (reference sequence). This CDR3 region has 10 residues.

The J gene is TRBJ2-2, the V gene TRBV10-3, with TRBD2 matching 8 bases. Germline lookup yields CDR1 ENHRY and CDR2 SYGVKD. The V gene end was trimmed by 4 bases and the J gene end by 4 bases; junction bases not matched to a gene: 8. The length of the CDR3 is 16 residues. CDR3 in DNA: TGTGCCATCAGTGGGGTTGCGGGAGGTGGCACCGGGGAGCTGTTTTTT. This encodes CAISGVAGGGTGELFF.

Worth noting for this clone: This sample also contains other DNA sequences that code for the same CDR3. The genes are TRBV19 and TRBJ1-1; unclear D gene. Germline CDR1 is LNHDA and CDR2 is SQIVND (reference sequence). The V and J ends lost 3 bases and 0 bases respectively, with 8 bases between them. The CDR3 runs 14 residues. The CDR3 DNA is TGTGCCAGTAGTATTTCAGTTTTGAACACTGAAGCTTTCTTT. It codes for CASSISVLNTEAFF.

CDR3 amino acids: CASSVKGGANTGELFF. As DNA, the CDR3 is TGTGCCAGCAGCGTTAAGGGGGGCGCGAACACCGGGGAGCTGTTTTTT. The chain employs TRBV7-8 and TRBJ2-2, with D possibly called TRBD1 or TRBD2 (6 bases each). Germline V gene lookup returns CDR1 SGHVS and CDR2 FQNEAQ. There are 16 residues in the CDR3. Trimming removed 5 bases from V and 0 bases from J, with 13 bases in between.

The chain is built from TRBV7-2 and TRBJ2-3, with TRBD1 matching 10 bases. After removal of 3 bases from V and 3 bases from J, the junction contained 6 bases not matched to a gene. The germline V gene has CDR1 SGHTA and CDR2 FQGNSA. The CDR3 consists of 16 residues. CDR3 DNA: TGTGCCAGCAGCTTCCACCCGGGACAGGGGACAGATACGCAGTATTTT. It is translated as CASSFHPGQGTDTQYF.

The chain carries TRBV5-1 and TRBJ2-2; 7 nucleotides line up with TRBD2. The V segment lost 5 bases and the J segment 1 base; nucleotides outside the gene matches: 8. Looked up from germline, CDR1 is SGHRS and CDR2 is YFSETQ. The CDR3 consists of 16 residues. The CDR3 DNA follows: TGCGCCAGCAGTCCAACGGCTAGCGGGAACACCGGGGAGCTGTTTTTT. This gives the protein CASSPTASGNTGELFF.

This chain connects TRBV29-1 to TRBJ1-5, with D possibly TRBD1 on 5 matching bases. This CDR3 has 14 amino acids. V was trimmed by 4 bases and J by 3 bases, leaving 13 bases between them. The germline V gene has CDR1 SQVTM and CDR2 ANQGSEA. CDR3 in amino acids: CSVAGGSNNQPQHF. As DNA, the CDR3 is TGCAGCGTTGCTGGGGGGTCGAACAATCAGCCCCAGCATTTT.

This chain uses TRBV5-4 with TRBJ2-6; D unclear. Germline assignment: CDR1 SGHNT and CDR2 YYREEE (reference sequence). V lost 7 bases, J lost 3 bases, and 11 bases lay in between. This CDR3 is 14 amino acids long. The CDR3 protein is CASRQEFGANVLTF. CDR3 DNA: TGTGCCAGCCGCCAGGAATTTGGGGCCAACGTCCTGACTTTC.

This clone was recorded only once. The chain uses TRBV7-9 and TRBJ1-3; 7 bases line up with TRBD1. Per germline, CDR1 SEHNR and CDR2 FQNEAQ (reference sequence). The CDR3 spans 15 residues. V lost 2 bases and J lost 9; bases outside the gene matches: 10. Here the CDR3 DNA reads TGTGCCAGCAGCTTATCCTCAGGCAGGGGGGTCACCATATATTTT. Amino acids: CASSLSSGRGVTIYF.

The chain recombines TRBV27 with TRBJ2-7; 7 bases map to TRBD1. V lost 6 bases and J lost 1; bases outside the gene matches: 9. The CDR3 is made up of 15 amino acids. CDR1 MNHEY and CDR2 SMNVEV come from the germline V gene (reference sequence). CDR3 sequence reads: CASSYRGKWSYEQYF. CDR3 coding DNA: TGTGCCAGCAGCTACAGGGGAAAGTGGTCCTACGAGCAGTACTTC.

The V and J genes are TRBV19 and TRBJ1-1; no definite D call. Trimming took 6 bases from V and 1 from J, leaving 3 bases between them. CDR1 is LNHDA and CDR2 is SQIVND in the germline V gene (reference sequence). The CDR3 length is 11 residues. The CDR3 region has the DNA TGTGCCAGTAGATGGAACACTGAAGCTTTCTTT. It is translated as CASRWNTEAFF.

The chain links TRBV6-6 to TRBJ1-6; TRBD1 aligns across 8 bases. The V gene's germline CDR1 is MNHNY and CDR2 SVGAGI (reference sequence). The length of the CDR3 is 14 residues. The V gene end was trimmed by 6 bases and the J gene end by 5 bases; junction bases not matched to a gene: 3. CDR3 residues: CASRRTGHNSPLHF. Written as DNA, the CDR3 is TGTGCCAGCAGGAGGACAGGGCATAATTCACCCCTCCACTTT.

The CDR3, as DNA: TGTGCCATCAGTGAAGACCTAAGCAATCAGCCCCAGCATTTT. Amino acid sequence: CAISEDLSNQPQHF. The rearrangement uses TRBV10-3 and TRBJ1-5; no clear D. The CDR3 loop spans 14 amino acids. Germline V gene data show CDR1 as ENHRY and CDR2 as SYGVKD. The V end lost 3 bases, the J end lost 1 base, and 7 bases lay between the germline ends.

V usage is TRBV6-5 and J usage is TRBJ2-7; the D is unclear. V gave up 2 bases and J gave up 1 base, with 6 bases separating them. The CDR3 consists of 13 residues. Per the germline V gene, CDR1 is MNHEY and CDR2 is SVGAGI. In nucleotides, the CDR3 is TGTGCCAGCAGTTACGGGCAGTCCTACGAGCAGTACTTC. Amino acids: CASSYGQSYEQYF.

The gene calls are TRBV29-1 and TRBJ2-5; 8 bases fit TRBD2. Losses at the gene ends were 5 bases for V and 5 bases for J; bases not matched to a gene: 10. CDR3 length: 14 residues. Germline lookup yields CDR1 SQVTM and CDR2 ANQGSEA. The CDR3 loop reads CSVFGTRRGETQYF. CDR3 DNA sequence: TGCAGCGTTTTTGGGACTAGAAGAGGGGAGACCCAGTACTTC.

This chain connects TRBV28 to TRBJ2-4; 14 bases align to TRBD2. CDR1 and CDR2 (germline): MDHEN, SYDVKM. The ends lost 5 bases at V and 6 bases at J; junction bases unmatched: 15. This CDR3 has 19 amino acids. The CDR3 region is CASSPRPGLAGVGGNIQYF. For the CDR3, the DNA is TGTGCCAGCAGTCCGCGACCGGGACTAGCGGGAGTGGGAGGAAACATTCAGTACTTC.

The CDR3 DNA sequence: TGTGCCAGCAGCGTAGATCCAGGGGGCGATGGCTACACCTTC. This sequence encodes CASSVDPGGDGYTF. The genes are TRBV9 and TRBJ1-2; 8 nucleotides match TRBD1. The CDR3 is 14 amino acids. Germline V lookup: CDR1 SGDLS, CDR2 YYNGEE. V gave up 0 bases and J gave up 6 bases; unmatched junction bases: 4.

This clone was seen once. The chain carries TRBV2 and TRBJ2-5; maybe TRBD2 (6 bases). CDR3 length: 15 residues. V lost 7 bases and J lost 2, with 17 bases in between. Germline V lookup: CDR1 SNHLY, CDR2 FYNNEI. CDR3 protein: CASTWRGATQETQYF. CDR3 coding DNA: TGTGCCAGCACGTGGCGGGGAGCTACACAAGAGACCCAGTACTTC.

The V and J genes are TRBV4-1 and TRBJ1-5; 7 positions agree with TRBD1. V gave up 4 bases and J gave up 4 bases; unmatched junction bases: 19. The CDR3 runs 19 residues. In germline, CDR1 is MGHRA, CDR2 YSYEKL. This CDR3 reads CASSPEGQTESAGNQPQHF. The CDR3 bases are TGCGCCAGCAGCCCAGAGGGACAGACGGAATCAGCTGGGAATCAGCCCCAGCATTTT.

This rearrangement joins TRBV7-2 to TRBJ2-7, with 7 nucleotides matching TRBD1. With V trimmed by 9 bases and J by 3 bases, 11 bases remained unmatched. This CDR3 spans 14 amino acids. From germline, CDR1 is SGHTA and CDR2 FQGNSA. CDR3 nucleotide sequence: TGTGCCAGTAAGCAAGACAGGGAATACTACGAGCAGTACTTC. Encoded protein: CASKQDREYYEQYF.

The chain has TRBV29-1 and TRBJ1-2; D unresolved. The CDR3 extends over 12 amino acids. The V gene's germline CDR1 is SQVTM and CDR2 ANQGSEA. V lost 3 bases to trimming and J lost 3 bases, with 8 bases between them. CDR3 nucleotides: TGCAGCGTTGAGTTTGGTGACTATGGCTACACCTTC. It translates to CSVEFGDYGYTF.

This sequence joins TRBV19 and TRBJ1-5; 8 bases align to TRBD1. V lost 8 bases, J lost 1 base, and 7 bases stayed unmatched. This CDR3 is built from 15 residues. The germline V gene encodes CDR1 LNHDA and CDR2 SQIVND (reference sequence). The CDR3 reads CASRDRIASNQPQHF. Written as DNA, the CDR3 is TGTGCCAGTCGGGACAGGATTGCGAGCAATCAGCCCCAGCATTTT.

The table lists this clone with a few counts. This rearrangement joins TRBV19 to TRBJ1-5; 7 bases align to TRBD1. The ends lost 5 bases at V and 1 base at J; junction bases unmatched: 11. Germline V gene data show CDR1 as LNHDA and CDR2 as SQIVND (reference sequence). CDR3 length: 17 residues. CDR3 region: CASSDGQAVSSNQPQHF. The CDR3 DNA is TGTGCCAGTAGTGACGGACAGGCCGTATCCAGCAATCAGCCCCAGCATTTT.

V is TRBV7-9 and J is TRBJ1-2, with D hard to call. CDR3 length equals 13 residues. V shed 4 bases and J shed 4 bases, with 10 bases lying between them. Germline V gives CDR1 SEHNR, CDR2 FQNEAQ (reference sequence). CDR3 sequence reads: CASSSNSLYGYTF. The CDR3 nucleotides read TGTGCCAGCAGCTCTAACAGCCTCTATGGCTACACCTTC.

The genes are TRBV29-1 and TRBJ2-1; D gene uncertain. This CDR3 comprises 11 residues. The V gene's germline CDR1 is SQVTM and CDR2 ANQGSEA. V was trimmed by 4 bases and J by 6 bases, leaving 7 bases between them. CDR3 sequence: CSVVFFNEQFF. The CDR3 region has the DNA TGCAGCGTTGTTTTTTTCAATGAGCAGTTCTTC.

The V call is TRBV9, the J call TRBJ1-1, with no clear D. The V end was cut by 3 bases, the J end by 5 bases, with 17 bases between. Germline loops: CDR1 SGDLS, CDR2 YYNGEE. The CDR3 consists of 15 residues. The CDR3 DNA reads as TGTGCCAGCAGCGCCGGAGTAGGGTCTGGAACTGAAGCTTTCTTT. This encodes CASSAGVGSGTEAFF. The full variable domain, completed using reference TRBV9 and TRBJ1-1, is DSGVTQTPKHLITATGQRVTLRCSPRSGDLSVYWYQQSLDQGLQFLIQYYNGEERAKGNILERFSAQQFPDLHSELNLSSLELGDSALYFCASSAGVGSGTEAFFGQGTRLTVV.

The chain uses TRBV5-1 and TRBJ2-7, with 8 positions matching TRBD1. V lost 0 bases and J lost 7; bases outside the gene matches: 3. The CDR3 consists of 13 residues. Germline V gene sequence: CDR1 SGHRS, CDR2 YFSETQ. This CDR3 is CASSLGDRPEQYF. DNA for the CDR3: TGCGCCAGCAGCTTGGGGGACAGGCCGGAGCAGTACTTC.

CDR3 coding DNA: TGCGCCAGCACGGATGACAGGGGGCAGAAAAAACTGTTTTTT. This encodes CASTDDRGQKKLFF. This rearrangement joins TRBV4-1 to TRBJ1-4; 10 nucleotides match TRBD1. The trim removed 7 bases at V and 9 bases at J, leaving 8 bases unmatched. Germline CDR1 and CDR2: MGHRA and YSYEKL. The CDR3 contains 14 residues.